This T cell receptor (beta chain) was sequenced in a study of T cell responses to AZD1222 COVID-19 vaccine. Note on this clone: Its antigen is unknown.

Sequenced by immunoSEQ multiplex PCR; TCRdb stores in-frame clones only, minus some. There are about 130,000 clones in the sample; 85% to 90% occur only once, and more than 20% lies in the top ten. CDR1 and CDR2 from the germline V gene are SEHNR and FQNEAQ (reference sequence). The CDR3 has 15 amino acids. J lost 7 bases, V lost 5 bases, and 10 bases had no gene match. General study points: No day 14 peak samples; only post-peak repertoires were characterized.

The sample here was peripheral blood, taken on day 0 of AZD1222 vaccination. The clonotype originates from an adult in good health. The chain has TRBV7-9 and TRBJ2-1; the match to TRBD1 covers 8 bases. The DNA of the CDR3 is TGTGCCAGCAGCCCGGACAGGGTCGGCATGAATGAGCAGTTCTTC. Its protein is CASSPDRVGMNEQFF.